A single sample gave rise to the 4 T cell receptor beta chains below, sequenced in a study of blood T cells in healthy people across ages. Using a J-beta primer mix together with a sample-barcoded 5' primer, a second PCR was run for about 6 to 11 cycles. TCRdb re-called the 5' RACE reads with MiXCR, one entry per CDR3 protein. Here the sample spans about 580,000 distinct CDR3 sequences, around half being singletons. The sample consisted of blood. These receptors were taken from a man older than 75 in good health.

There are a few counts of this clonotype. The chain carries TRBV4-2 and TRBJ2-3; no clear D gene. Between the trimmed V and J ends, which lost 0 bases and 0 bases, there was a span of 10 bases. Germline V gene data show CDR1 as LGHNA and CDR2 as YNFKEQ. This CDR3 is 16 amino acids long. CDR3: CASSQEQARSTDTQYF. The CDR3 DNA reads as TGTGCCAGCAGCCAAGAGCAAGCGAGGAGCACAGATACGCAGTATTTT.

In this sample, this clonotype turned up a few times. V is TRBV15 and J is TRBJ1-1; D call uncertain. The germline V and J ends were trimmed by 0 bases and 3 bases, with 8 bases remaining between them. There are 14 residues in the CDR3. Germline assignment: CDR1 LNHNV and CDR2 YYDKDF (reference sequence). In DNA form, the CDR3 reads TGTGCCACCAGCAGAGATTACGGGGACACTGAAGCTTTCTTT. It encodes CATSRDYGDTEAFF.

This clonotype was recorded once. At one end, the junction sequence differs from germline, possibly due to a read error. This chain uses TRBV4-3 with TRBJ1-2; 11 bases line up with TRBD1. CDR1 LGHNA and CDR2 YSLEER come from the germline V gene. The CDR3 runs 15 residues. The CDR3 protein is CARSQRDRGAMGYTF. In DNA form, the CDR3 reads TGCGCCCGCAGCCAACGGGACAGGGGGGCCATGGGCTACACCTTC.

This clonotype appeared a single time. This may be a read error, as it is one base from a much larger clone. The V call is TRBV2, the J call TRBJ2-4; D might be TRBD2 (5 bases). The germline V gene has CDR1 SNHLY and CDR2 FYNNEI. The CDR3 covers 14 residues. The CDR3, as DNA: TGTGGCAGCAGTGAAGGGCTAGCCTTAAACATTCAGTACTTC. Its protein is CGSSEGLALNIQYF.